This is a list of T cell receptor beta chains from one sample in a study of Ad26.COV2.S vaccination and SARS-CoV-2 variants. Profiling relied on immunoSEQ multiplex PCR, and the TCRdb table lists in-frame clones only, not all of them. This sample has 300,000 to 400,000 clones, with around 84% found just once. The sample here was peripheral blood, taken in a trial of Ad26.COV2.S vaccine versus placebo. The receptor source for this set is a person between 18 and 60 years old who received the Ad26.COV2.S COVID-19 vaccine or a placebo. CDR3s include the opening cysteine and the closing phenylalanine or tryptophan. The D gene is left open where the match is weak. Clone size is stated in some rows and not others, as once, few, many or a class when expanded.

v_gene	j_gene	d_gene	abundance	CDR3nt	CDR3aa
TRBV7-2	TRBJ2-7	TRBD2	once	TGTGCCAGCAGCTCTTGGACTAGCGGGGCGTACTTC	CASSSWTSGAYF
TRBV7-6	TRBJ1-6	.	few	TGTGCCAGCAGCTCCCGGGATCTAGGGAGTTCACCCCTCCACTTT	CASSSRDLGSSPLHF
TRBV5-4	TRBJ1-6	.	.	TGTGCCAGCAGCTCCAGGGAGCAAGGTTTTAATTCACCCCTCCACTTT	CASSSREQGFNSPLHF
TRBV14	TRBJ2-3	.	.	TGTGCCAGCAGCCTCCTTCTTCATACGCAGTATTTT	CASSLLLHTQYF
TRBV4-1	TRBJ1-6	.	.	TGCGCCAGCAGCCAAGATCGGGAGGGACCCCTCCACTTT	CASSQDREGPLHF
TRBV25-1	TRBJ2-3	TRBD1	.	TGTGCCAGCAGTGGACAGGGGGCGCTTGGAGATACGCAGTATTTT	CASSGQGALGDTQYF
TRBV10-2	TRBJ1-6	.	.	TGCGCATCGGCTGGGGGCGAAAATTCACCCCTCCACTTT	CASAGGENSPLHF
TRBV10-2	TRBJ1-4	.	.	TGCGCCAGCATGGGGGTGGAAAAACTGTTTTTT	CASMGVEKLFF
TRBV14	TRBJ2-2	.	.	TGTGCCAGCAGCCAATGGCCGAACACCGGGGAGCTGTTTTTT	CASSQWPNTGELFF
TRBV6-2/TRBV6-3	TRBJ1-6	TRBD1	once	TGTGCCAGCAGTCCCGGGACAGGGGCGCCCTATAATTCACCCCTCCACTTT	CASSPGTGAPYNSPLHF
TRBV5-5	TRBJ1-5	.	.	TGTGCCAGCAGCTCTCAGGGCAATCAGCCCCAGCATTTT	CASSSQGNQPQHF
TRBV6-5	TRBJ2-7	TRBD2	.	TGTGCCAGCAGGCTACGGACTAGCGGTTCCTACGAGCAGTACTTC	CASRLRTSGSYEQYF
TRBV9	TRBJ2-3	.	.	TGTGCCAGCAGCGCTGGGGCGGATACGCAGTATTTT	CASSAGADTQYF
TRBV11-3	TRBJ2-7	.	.	TGTGCCAGCAGCTTGTCTTCCCAGGGGCCTTACGAGCAGTACTTC	CASSLSSQGPYEQYF
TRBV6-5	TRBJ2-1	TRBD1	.	TGTGCCAGCAGTTTTGGGACAGGGGATTACAATGAGCAGTTCTTC	CASSFGTGDYNEQFF
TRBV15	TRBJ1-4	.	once	TGTGCCACCAGCAAAAGCAGAACAACTAATGAAAAACTGTTTTTT	CATSKSRTTNEKLFF
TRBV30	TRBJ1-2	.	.	TGTGCCTGGAGTGGGGGACTCCCCTATGGCTACACCTTC	CAWSGGLPYGYTF
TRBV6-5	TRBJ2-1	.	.	TGTGCCAGCAGTTACGCACAGAGCAATGAGCAGTTCTTC	CASSYAQSNEQFF
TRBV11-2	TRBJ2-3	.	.	TGTGCCAGCAGCTCCTCGGGACACTTTGGAGATACGCAGTATTTT	CASSSSGHFGDTQYF
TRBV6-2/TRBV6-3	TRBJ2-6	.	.	TGTGCCAGCAGTTACGCTGGGATTCCGTCTGGGGCCAACGTCCTGACTTTC	CASSYAGIPSGANVLTF
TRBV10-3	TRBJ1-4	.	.	TGTGCCACCGCCGCAGGGGATAATGAAAAACTGTTTTTT	CATAAGDNEKLFF
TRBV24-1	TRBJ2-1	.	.	.	CATSTSGGNEQFF
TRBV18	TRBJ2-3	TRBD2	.	TGTGCCAGCTCCGGACTAGCGGGGGGGCCATCAGATACGCAGTATTTT	CASSGLAGGPSDTQYF
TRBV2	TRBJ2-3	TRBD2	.	TGTGCCAGCAGACTCTCCCACCGGGGACTAGCGGGGGGGAAGAGCACAGATACGCAGTATTTT	CASRLSHRGLAGGKSTDTQYF
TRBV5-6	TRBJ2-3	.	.	TGTGCCAGCAGTTGGGGACTTGAAACAGATACGCAGTATTTT	CASSWGLETDTQYF
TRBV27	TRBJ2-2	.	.	TGTGCCAGCAGTTTCTTCCGGGGGAACACCGGGGAGCTGTTTTTT	CASSFFRGNTGELFF
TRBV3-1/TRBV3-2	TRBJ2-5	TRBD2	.	TGTGCCAGCAGCCCCCATCGGACTAGCGGGGGCCAGATCCAAGAGACCCAGTACTTC	CASSPHRTSGGQIQETQYF
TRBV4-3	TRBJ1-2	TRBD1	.	TGCGCCAGCAGCCAAACGACAGGGCCCAGGTATGGCTACACCTTC	CASSQTTGPRYGYTF
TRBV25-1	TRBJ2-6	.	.	TGTGCCAGCAGTGAATCTCGGGGGACAGGGGCCAACGTCCTGACTTTC	CASSESRGTGANVLTF
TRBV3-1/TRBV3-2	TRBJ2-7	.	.	TGTGCCAGCAGCCAACCAAGGGGGACTCCTGGGTTTGGAGAGCAGTACTTC	CASSQPRGTPGFGEQYF
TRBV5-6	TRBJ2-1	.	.	TGTGCCAGCAGTCCCGGGACCCGAGTTATGGATGAGCAGTTCTTC	CASSPGTRVMDEQFF
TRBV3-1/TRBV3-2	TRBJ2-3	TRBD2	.	TGTGCCAGCAGCCAAGATCTGTGGCTAGCGGGAAGCACAGATACGCAGTATTTT	CASSQDLWLAGSTDTQYF